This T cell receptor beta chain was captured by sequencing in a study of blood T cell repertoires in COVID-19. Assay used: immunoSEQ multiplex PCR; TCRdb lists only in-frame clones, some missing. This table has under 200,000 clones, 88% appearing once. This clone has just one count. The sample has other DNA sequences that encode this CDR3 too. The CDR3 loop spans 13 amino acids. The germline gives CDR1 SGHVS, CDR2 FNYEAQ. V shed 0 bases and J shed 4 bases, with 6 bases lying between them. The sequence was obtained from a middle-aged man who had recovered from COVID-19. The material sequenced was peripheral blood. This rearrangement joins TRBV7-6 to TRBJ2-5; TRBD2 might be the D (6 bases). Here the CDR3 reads CASSLAAGETQYF. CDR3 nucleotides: TGTGCCAGCAGCTTAGCAGCGGGAGAGACCCAGTACTTC.